The present T cell receptor beta chain was sequenced within a study of T-cell reconstitution after alpha-beta-depleted transplantation in children. Germline CDR1 reads SGHRS; CDR2 reads YFSETQ. The V gene lost 9 bases and the J gene lost 8 bases, with 18 bases spanning the gap. The CDR3 runs to 13 residues. This clonotype was counted many times. Construction of the TCRbeta library involved unique molecular identifiers. TCRdb re-called the PCR reads with MiXCR, one entry per CDR3 protein. The sample records under 300,000 distinct CDR3 sequences, 11% being singletons. The sequence came from a male patient aged 2-9 years who had a stem cell transplant for chronic granulomatous disease, so the T cells may come from the graft donor. This specimen was peripheral blood, taken 180 days after TCRalphabeta/CD19-depleted stem cell transplant. The V gene is TRBV5-1, the J gene TRBJ2-1, with D hard to call. The CDR3 DNA is TGCGCCACTCGGTATAGTGTTATCGATGAGCAGTTCTTC. This sequence encodes CATRYSVIDEQFF.